Below, 24 T cell receptor beta chains from the same sample are listed, as sequenced in a study of cytomegalovirus exposure and HLA in healthy donors. Sequenced by immunoSEQ multiplex PCR; TCRdb stores in-frame clones only, minus some. The profile covers 250,000 or so clones, with around 87% appearing a single time and approximately 0.34% taken by the ten largest. The sequenced sample was PBMCs. Receptor source: a woman between 18 and 29 years old in good health and CMV-seronegative.

The chain has TRBV5-1 and TRBJ2-1; 11 bases agree with TRBD2. Germline V gene sequence: CDR1 SGHRS, CDR2 YFSETQ. CDR3 size: 16 residues. The V and J ends lost 4 bases and 3 bases, in that order; junction bases with no gene match: 6. In nucleotides, the CDR3 is TGCGCCAGCAGCGCAAGACTAGCGGGAATCTACAATGAGCAGTTCTTC. The encoded protein is CASSARLAGIYNEQFF.

The CDR3 nucleotides are TGCGCCAGCAGCCAAGCGTCGGGACAGACAGACAATGAGCAGTTCTTC. It is translated as CASSQASGQTDNEQFF. The chain combines TRBV4-3 with TRBJ2-1; 7 bases agree with TRBD1. Germline assignment: CDR1 LGHNA and CDR2 YSLEER. V was clipped by 1 base and J by 5 bases; unmatched bases: 8. CDR3 length equals 16 residues.

J is TRBJ2-7 and V is TRBV7-2, with D unresolved. Germline V gene lookup returns CDR1 SGHTA and CDR2 FQGNSA. V was shortened by 4 bases and J by 2 bases, with 12 bases between the two germline ends. This CDR3 has 14 amino acids. CDR3 loop: CASSSPSPAYEQYF. The DNA for the CDR3 is TGTGCCAGCAGCTCCCCTTCACCGGCCTACGAGCAGTACTTC.

The CDR3 sequence is CASSKLSGGAVDEQFF. The CDR3 DNA is TGTGCCAGCTCAAAACTTAGCGGGGGGGCCGTCGATGAGCAGTTCTTC. The chain combines TRBV18 with TRBJ2-1, with 11 positions matching TRBD2. The J segment lost 8 bases and the V segment lost 5 bases, leaving 11 bases of the junction unmatched. Germline assignment: CDR1 KGHSH and CDR2 LQKENI. The CDR3 sequence is 16 residues long. The entire variable domain, with the rest obtained from reference TRBV18 and TRBJ2-1, is as follows: NAGVMQNPRHLVRRRGQEARLRCSPMKGHSHVYWYRQLPEEGLKFMVYLQKENIIDESGMPKERFSAEFPKEGPSILRIQQVVRGDSAAYFCASSKLSGGAVDEQFFGPGTRLTVL.

The chain joins TRBV13 to TRBJ2-1; possibly TRBD2 for D (5 bases). The CDR3 runs to 15 residues. The ends were cut back, 5 bases at V and 0 bases at J, with 11 bases in the middle. The germline V gene encodes CDR1 PRHDT and CDR2 FYEKMQ (reference sequence). CDR3 nucleotide sequence: TGTGCCAGCAGCCCCCCCAGCGGCTCCTACAATGAGCAGTTCTTC. Translated, it gives CASSPPSGSYNEQFF.

The chain recombines TRBV19 with TRBJ1-6; 7 bases fit TRBD1. The J segment lost 11 bases and the V segment lost 8 bases, leaving 9 bases of the junction unmatched. CDR1 and CDR2 from the germline V gene are LNHDA and SQIVND (reference sequence). CDR3 length: 13 residues. CDR3 bases: TGTGCCAGTTCCGGGGCAGGGGGAACACCCCTCCACTTT. Translating it yields CASSGAGGTPLHF.

This chain links TRBV7-9 with TRBJ2-7; 9 bases match TRBD1. This CDR3 is 14 amino acids long. Unmatched junction bases numbered 6, after V lost 3 bases and J lost 6 bases. Germline CDR1 and CDR2: SEHNR and FQNEAQ (reference sequence). CDR3 sequence: CASSFGTGIAEQYF. The CDR3 region has the DNA TGTGCCAGCAGCTTCGGGACAGGGATAGCCGAGCAGTACTTC. The full variable domain, its missing parts supplied by reference TRBV7-9 and TRBJ2-7, is DTGVSQNPRHKITKRGQNVTFRCDPISEHNRLYWYRQTLGQGPEFLTYFQNEAQLEKSRLLSDRFSAERPKGSFSTLEIQRTEQGDSAMYLCASSFGTGIAEQYFGPGTRLTVT.

The chain carries TRBV28 and TRBJ1-2, with 10 bases identical to TRBD1. The germline V gene has CDR1 MDHEN and CDR2 SYDVKM. V trimming: 5 bases; J trimming: 5 bases; junction bases outside the gene matches: 8. The CDR3 spans 15 residues. The CDR3 DNA reads TGTGCCAGCAGTCGACAGGGGGCTTTGAGTTATGGCTACACCTTC. Its translation: CASSRQGALSYGYTF.

This clone was recorded only once. V usage is TRBV6-5 and J usage is TRBJ1-6, with D perhaps TRBD1 (6 bases). Germline V gives CDR1 MNHEY, CDR2 SVGAGI. CDR3 size: 15 residues. V dropped 2 bases and J dropped 10 bases, with 15 bases sitting between them. The CDR3 sequence: CASSYPDSLWSPLHF. CDR3 coding DNA: TGTGCCAGCAGTTACCCGGACAGTTTGTGGTCACCCCTCCACTTT.

This clone has more than one count but fewer than ten. The gene calls are TRBV5-1 and TRBJ2-7; 9 bases fit TRBD1. V trimming: 4 bases; J trimming: 6 bases; junction bases outside the gene matches: 8. This CDR3 has 14 amino acids. CDR1 and CDR2 (germline): SGHRS, YFSETQ. The CDR3 loop is CASSGDREFSEQYF. DNA for the CDR3: TGCGCCAGCAGCGGGGACAGGGAATTCTCCGAGCAGTACTTC.

This rearrangement joins TRBV11-2 to TRBJ2-7; 12 bases agree with TRBD2. V lost 8 bases to trimming and J lost 2 bases; unmatched junction nucleotides: 7. Germline CDR1 reads SGHAT; CDR2 reads FQNNGV. CDR3 length: 15 amino acids. This CDR3 reads CASSTSGGNPYEQYF. CDR3 DNA sequence: TGTGCCAGCTCGACTAGCGGGGGTAATCCCTACGAGCAGTACTTC.

V gene TRBV5-1 combines with J gene TRBJ1-4; 9 bases are a match to TRBD1. With 0 bases clipped from V and 5 bases from J, the junction kept 14 bases outside the gene matches. Germline CDR1 and CDR2: SGHRS and YFSETQ. CDR3 size: 19 residues. CDR3 sequence (DNA): TGCGCCAGCAGCTTGGCCCGGGACGGACAGGGGACCCGGAATGAAAAACTGTTTTTT. This encodes CASSLARDGQGTRNEKLFF. Using reference TRBV5-1 and TRBJ1-4 for the parts outside the CDR3, the full variable domain is KAGVTQTPRYLIKTRGQQVTLSCSPISGHRSVSWYQQTPGQGLQFLFEYFSETQRNKGNFPGRFSGRQFSNSRSEMNVSTLELGDSALYLCASSLARDGQGTRNEKLFFGSGTQLSVL.

The chain recombines TRBV2 with TRBJ2-2, with no clear D. The germline gives CDR1 SNHLY, CDR2 FYNNEI. The CDR3 sequence is 16 residues long. Between the trimmed V and J ends, which lost 6 bases and 0 bases, there was a span of 14 bases. As DNA, the CDR3 is TGTGCCAGCAGCGAACAGAAAATCGCGAACACCGGGGAGCTGTTTTTT. Protein: CASSEQKIANTGELFF.

This chain joins TRBV6-5 and TRBJ2-1; TRBD2 matches 11 bases. CDR1 is MNHEY and CDR2 is SVGAGI in the germline V gene. V shed 0 bases, J shed 8 bases, and the junction held 3 bases outside the gene matches. The CDR3 has 15 residues. The CDR3 sequence: CASSYSTSGGDEQFF. The CDR3 DNA reads TGTGCCAGCAGTTACTCTACTAGCGGGGGAGATGAGCAGTTCTTC.

The chain has TRBV7-9 and TRBJ2-5; 8 positions match TRBD2. J lost 5 bases, V lost 1 base, and 3 bases had no gene match. This CDR3 comprises 14 residues. Germline-derived CDR1 and CDR2 are SEHNR and FQNEAQ (reference sequence). This chain's CDR3 is CASSLERGQETQYF. The CDR3 coding sequence is TGTGCCAGCAGCTTAGAGCGGGGGCAGGAGACCCAGTACTTC.

A single count supports this clone. V usage is TRBV28 and J usage is TRBJ2-7; TRBD2 matches at 10 bases. The V gene's germline CDR1 is MDHEN and CDR2 SYDVKM. Trimming cost V 5 bases and J 9 bases; bases outside gene matches: 4. The CDR3 loop spans 12 amino acids. Written as DNA, the CDR3 is TGTGCCAGCAGTCCACTAGCGGGGACGCAGTACGTC. Translated: CASSPLAGTQYV.

This chain uses TRBV27 with TRBJ1-1; D is possibly TRBD1 (5 bases). V lost 5 bases and J lost 4, with 11 bases in between. Germline V gives CDR1 MNHEY, CDR2 SMNVEV (reference sequence). The CDR3 covers 13 residues. The CDR3 loop reads CASSGRVGTEAFF. The CDR3 bases are TGTGCCAGCAGTGGCAGGGTCGGCACTGAAGCTTTCTTT.

This clone was seen a few times. The V call is TRBV7-2, the J call TRBJ2-7; the match to TRBD2 covers 8 bases. CDR1 is SGHTA and CDR2 is FQGNSA in the germline V gene. This CDR3 region has 13 residues. The junction had 5 bases not matched to a gene; V was cut back by 4 bases and J by 6 bases. The CDR3, as DNA: TGTGCCAGCAGCTCCCCGGGACTAGTCGAGCAGTACTTC. This translates into CASSSPGLVEQYF.

The chain uses TRBV10-3 and TRBJ1-5; D is unclear. CDR1 and CDR2 from the germline V gene are ENHRY and SYGVKD. This CDR3 has 13 residues. V was clipped by 5 bases and J by 1 base, with 6 bases between them. The CDR3 coding sequence is TGTGCCATCAGTACAGAAAGCAATCAGCCCCAGCATTTT. Translating gives CAISTESNQPQHF.

The V call is TRBV7-9, the J call TRBJ1-1, with TRBD1 matching 8 bases. This CDR3 has 16 residues. CDR1 and CDR2 from the germline V gene are SEHNR and FQNEAQ (reference sequence). J was trimmed by 1 base and V by 5 bases; bases with no gene match: 9. The CDR3 DNA sequence: TGTGCCAGCAGCCTCGTAGGGGGACAGGAGAACACTGAAGCTTTCTTT. It yields the protein CASSLVGGQENTEAFF.

The chain joins TRBV27 to TRBJ1-6, with a possible D match to TRBD1 (6 bases). Per the germline V gene, CDR1 is MNHEY and CDR2 is SMNVEV (reference sequence). Trimming removed 6 bases from V and 7 bases from J, with 19 bases in between. The CDR3 totals 16 residues. CDR3 sequence reads: CASSSHTGFLNSPLHF. The CDR3 DNA reads TGTGCCAGCAGCAGCCACACAGGGTTCTTGAATTCACCCCTCCACTTT.

The rearrangement links TRBV7-8 to TRBJ2-1; a possible D gene is TRBD1 (6 bases). Germline V gene data show CDR1 as SGHVS and CDR2 as FQNEAQ. V was pared by 1 base and J by 9 bases, with 16 bases between. This CDR3 comprises 15 residues. The CDR3 loop reads CASSLEGVVRFEQFF. The CDR3 nucleotides read TGTGCCAGCAGCTTAGAGGGGGTTGTGCGTTTTGAGCAGTTCTTC.

The J gene is TRBJ2-6, the V gene TRBV30; tentative D call: TRBD2 (5 bases). The V gene lost 3 bases and the J gene lost 9 bases, with 18 bases spanning the gap. The germline V gene has CDR1 GTSNPN and CDR2 SVGIG (reference sequence). There are 15 residues in the CDR3. The CDR3 here is CAWSAVRDMGNVLTF. The CDR3 DNA follows: TGTGCCTGGAGCGCGGTGAGGGATATGGGCAACGTCCTGACTTTC.

The V call is TRBV7-3, the J call TRBJ1-1; the D is unclear. The CDR3 sequence is 14 residues long. The germline gives CDR1 SGHTA, CDR2 FQGTGA. V was cut by 2 bases and J by 5 bases, with 12 bases left in between. This chain's CDR3 is CASSLGNGGTEAFF. The CDR3 DNA sequence: TGTGCCAGCAGCTTAGGAAATGGAGGGACTGAAGCTTTCTTT.